The 16 T cell receptor beta chains presented below share a single source sample, sequenced in a study of response to subunit inactivated influenza vaccine (dated by TCRdb to about 2018). Libraries were made using RT-PCR. These reads were obtained on an Illumina HiSeq 2500. TCRdb itself trimmed the public reads at Q25 with fastp, ran MiXCR and retained productive beta chains. Every distinct CDR3 protein forms one entry, paired with its most common genes and DNA. This sample is represented by around 530,000 distinct CDR3 sequences; about 12% of them were singletons. The top ten clones comprise roughly 10% of the sample. The sample in question was PBMCs from blood, obtained on the day of vaccination. Source of these receptors: a middle-aged man who received an inactivated influenza vaccine. Donor details come from another sample of the same person, matched by shared clones.

The gene calls are TRBV4-1 and TRBJ2-3, with D possibly matching TRBD2 (6 bases). The CDR3 consists of 16 residues. CDR1 and CDR2 (germline): MGHRA, YSYEKL. V dropped 4 bases and J dropped 2 bases, with 16 bases sitting between them. The CDR3 DNA follows: TGCGCCAGCAGCCTGCAAATTCTAGCGAACACAGATACGCAGTATTTT. This translates into CASSLQILANTDTQYF.

This clonotype was detected ten times or more. The V call is TRBV5-1, the J call TRBJ1-5; D not resolved. This CDR3 has 15 residues. Looked up from germline, CDR1 is SGHRS and CDR2 is YFSETQ. V dropped 0 bases and J dropped 3 bases, with 10 bases sitting between them. Here the CDR3 reads CASSLDAGDNQPQHF. The CDR3 nucleotides are TGCGCCAGCAGCTTGGATGCCGGGGACAATCAGCCCCAGCATTTT.

The chain's CDR3 is CASSLAFSAGELFF. In DNA form, the CDR3 reads TGTGCCAGCAGCTTAGCATTTTCGGCCGGGGAGCTGTTTTTT. The rearrangement joins TRBV7-2 to TRBJ2-2; D unclear. CDR1 SGHTA and CDR2 FQGNSA come from the germline V gene. The V gene lost 0 bases and the J gene lost 6 bases, with 8 bases spanning the gap. The CDR3 sequence is 14 residues long.

The chain recombines TRBV28 with TRBJ2-7; 7 bases align to TRBD2. The germline gives CDR1 MDHEN, CDR2 SYDVKM. The junction had 12 bases not matched to a gene; V was cut back by 3 bases and J by 4 bases. The CDR3 contains 16 residues. CDR3 bases: TGTGCCAGCAGTTTCCGGCTAGCGGAGCTAACATACGAGCAGTACTTC. Its translation is CASSFRLAELTYEQYF. The full variable domain, in which reference TRBV28 and TRBJ2-7 provide the parts outside the CDR3, is DVKVTQSSRYLVKRTGEKVFLECVQDMDHENMFWYRQDPGLGLRLIYFSYDVKMKEKGDIPEGYSVSREKKERFSLILESASTNQTSMYLCASSFRLAELTYEQYFGPGTRLTVT.

This clonotype was observed a handful of times. V gene TRBV7-2 combines with J gene TRBJ2-7, with 9 bases that match TRBD1. The germline V gene encodes CDR1 SGHTA and CDR2 FQGNSA. The CDR3 has 17 residues. The J segment lost 4 bases and the V segment lost 4 bases, leaving 14 bases of the junction unmatched. CDR3 nucleotide sequence: TGTGCCAGCAGCTCAAGACTTCCCGGGACAGGGATATACGAGCAGTACTTC. Its translation: CASSSRLPGTGIYEQYF.

This clonotype was observed at least ten times. V is TRBV20-1 and J is TRBJ2-1, with D uncertain. This CDR3 has 16 residues. V was shortened by 0 bases and J by 0 bases, with 12 bases between the two germline ends. The germline V gene encodes CDR1 DFQATT and CDR2 SNEGSKA (reference sequence). The CDR3 loop reads CSARDVGGSSYNEQFF. For the CDR3, the DNA is TGCAGTGCTAGAGATGTCGGCGGAAGCTCCTACAATGAGCAGTTCTTC.

This clonotype was observed a few times. The chain joins TRBV5-1 to TRBJ2-2, with D possibly being TRBD2 (6 bases). V lost 3 bases and J 5 bases, leaving 11 bases between the germline ends. The CDR3 totals 14 residues. The germline CDR1 and CDR2 sequences are SGHRS and YFSETQ. In DNA, the CDR3 is TGCGCCAGCAGCTCCGGGACTCCGACCGGGGAGCTGTTTTTT. Protein: CASSSGTPTGELFF.

This clonotype occurred many times. V usage is TRBV20-1 and J usage is TRBJ2-3; the D is unclear. The length of the CDR3 is 14 residues. The germline V and J ends were trimmed by 3 bases and 2 bases, with 12 bases remaining between them. Germline lookup yields CDR1 DFQATT and CDR2 SNEGSKA (reference sequence). The CDR3: CSARTPHLTDTQYF. CDR3 DNA: TGCAGTGCTAGGACCCCCCACCTCACAGATACGCAGTATTTT.

This chain joins TRBV5-6 and TRBJ2-1; D uncertain. CDR1 and CDR2 (germline): SGHDT, YYEEEE. V shed 1 base and J shed 4 bases, with 6 bases lying between them. The CDR3 has 13 amino acids. In nucleotides, the CDR3 is TGTGCCAGCAGCTTGAACAGATACAATGAGCAGTTCTTC. It is translated as CASSLNRYNEQFF.

The chain combines TRBV4-2 with TRBJ1-3; perhaps TRBD1 as D (5 bases). Trimming took 4 bases from V and 0 from J, leaving 13 bases between them. The CDR3 extends over 16 amino acids. Germline V lookup: CDR1 LGHNA, CDR2 YNFKEQ. The CDR3: CASSPWDGISGNTIYF. The DNA for the CDR3 is TGTGCCAGCAGCCCTTGGGACGGGATCTCTGGAAACACCATATATTTT.

The sample holds a few counts of this clonotype. The chain employs TRBV5-1 and TRBJ2-6; 10 bases match TRBD1. The CDR3 runs to 16 residues. Germline values: CDR1 SGHRS, CDR2 YFSETQ. The V and J ends lost 4 bases and 2 bases, in that order; junction bases with no gene match: 3. This CDR3 reads CASSLGTGAGANVLTF. CDR3 sequence (DNA): TGCGCCAGCAGCCTGGGGACAGGGGCTGGGGCCAACGTCCTGACTTTC.

This clonotype was seen a few times. V and J are TRBV24-1 and TRBJ2-5; no firm D call. Germline CDR1 and CDR2: KGHDR and SFDVKD. Trimming took 1 base from V and 7 from J, leaving 9 bases between them. This CDR3 has 13 residues. CDR3 bases: TGTGCCACCAGTGATTTTGGGGTGGCGACCCAGTACTTC. Translated, it gives CATSDFGVATQYF.

This clonotype was detected only a few times. V usage is TRBV7-8 and J usage is TRBJ2-7; 9 bases line up with TRBD1. V trimming: 3 bases; J trimming: 5 bases; junction bases outside the gene matches: 8. The CDR3 covers 15 residues. CDR1 is SGHVS, CDR2 FQNEAQ, per germline. The CDR3 sequence is CASSFQPGQGHEQYF. DNA of the CDR3: TGTGCCAGCAGCTTCCAACCGGGACAGGGCCACGAGCAGTACTTC.

This clonotype has more than one count but fewer than ten. V gene TRBV20-1 combines with J gene TRBJ2-3; 13 nucleotides match TRBD2. V lost 5 bases to trimming and J lost 4 bases; unmatched junction nucleotides: 6. The germline V gene has CDR1 DFQATT and CDR2 SNEGSKA (reference sequence). CDR3 length: 15 residues. CDR3 bases: TGCAGTGCTGACGGGACTAGCGGGACCTCAGATACGCAGTATTTT. Protein: CSADGTSGTSDTQYF.

This clonotype showed up just a few times. This chain uses TRBV20-1 with TRBJ2-5, with 8 nucleotides matching TRBD2. From germline, CDR1 is DFQATT and CDR2 SNEGSKA (reference sequence). The J segment lost 2 bases and the V segment lost 6 bases, leaving 5 bases of the junction unmatched. The CDR3 consists of 13 residues. The CDR3 nucleotides are TGCAGTGCCATAGCGGGGAGACAAGAGACCCAGTACTTC. It specifies CSAIAGRQETQYF.

The chain joins TRBV10-1 to TRBJ2-1; 8 positions match TRBD1. The CDR3 covers 15 residues. Germline V CDR1 and CDR2: WNHNN, SYGVQD (reference sequence). V trimming: 2 bases; J trimming: 6 bases; junction bases outside the gene matches: 6. CDR3 in amino acids: CASSEGQGAGNEQFF. The CDR3 region has the DNA TGCGCCAGCAGTGAGGGGCAGGGGGCTGGCAATGAGCAGTTCTTC.